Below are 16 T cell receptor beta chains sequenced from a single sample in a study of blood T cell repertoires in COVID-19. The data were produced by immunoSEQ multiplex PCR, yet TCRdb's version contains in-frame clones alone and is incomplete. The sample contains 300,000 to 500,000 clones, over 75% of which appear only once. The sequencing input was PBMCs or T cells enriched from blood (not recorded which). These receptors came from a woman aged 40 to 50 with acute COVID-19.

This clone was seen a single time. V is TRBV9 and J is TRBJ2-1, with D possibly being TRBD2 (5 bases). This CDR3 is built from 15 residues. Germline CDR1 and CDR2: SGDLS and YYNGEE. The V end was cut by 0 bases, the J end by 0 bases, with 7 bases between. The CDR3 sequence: CASSVAGISYNEQFF. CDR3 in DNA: TGTGCCAGCAGCGTAGCGGGGATCTCCTACAATGAGCAGTTCTTC.

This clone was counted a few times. CDR3: CASSGRGDGDTQYF. The CDR3 DNA sequence: TGCGCCAGCAGCGGCCGGGGGGACGGAGATACGCAGTATTTT. This rearrangement joins TRBV5-1 to TRBJ2-3; 7 bases agree with TRBD2. J was trimmed by 5 bases and V by 4 bases; bases with no gene match: 7. The CDR3 runs 14 residues. Germline V lookup: CDR1 SGHRS, CDR2 YFSETQ.

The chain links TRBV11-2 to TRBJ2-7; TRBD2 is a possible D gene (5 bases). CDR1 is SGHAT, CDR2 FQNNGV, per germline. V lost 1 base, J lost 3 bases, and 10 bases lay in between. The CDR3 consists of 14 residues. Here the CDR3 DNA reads TGTGCCAGCAGCTTAGCCCCGGCGGGCTACGAGCAGTACTTC. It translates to CASSLAPAGYEQYF. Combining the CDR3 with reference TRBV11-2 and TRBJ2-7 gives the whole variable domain EAGVAQSPRYKIIEKRQSVAFWCNPISGHATLYWYQQILGQGPKLLIQFQNNGVVDDSQLPKDRFSAERLKGVDSTLKIQPAKLEDSAVYLCASSLAPAGYEQYFGPGTRLTVT.

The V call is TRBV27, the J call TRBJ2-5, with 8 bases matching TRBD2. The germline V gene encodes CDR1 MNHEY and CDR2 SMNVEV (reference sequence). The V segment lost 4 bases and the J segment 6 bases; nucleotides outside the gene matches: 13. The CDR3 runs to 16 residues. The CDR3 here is CASSYEAGGASKTQYF. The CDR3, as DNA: TGTGCCAGCAGTTACGAAGCCGGGGGGGCCTCTAAGACCCAGTACTTC.

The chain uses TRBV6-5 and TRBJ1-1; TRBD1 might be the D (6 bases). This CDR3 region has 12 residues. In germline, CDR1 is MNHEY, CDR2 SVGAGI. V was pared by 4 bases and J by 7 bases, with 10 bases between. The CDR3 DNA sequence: TGTGCCAGCAGTTTAACAGGGAATGAAGCTTTCTTT. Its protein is CASSLTGNEAFF.

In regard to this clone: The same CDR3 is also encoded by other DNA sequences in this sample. The CDR3 reads CASSAGQGGYGYTF. The DNA of the CDR3 is TGTGCCAGCAGCGCTGGACAGGGGGGCTATGGCTACACCTTC. V usage is TRBV6-5 and J usage is TRBJ1-2; 10 nucleotides line up with TRBD1. There are 14 residues in the CDR3. CDR1 MNHEY and CDR2 SVGAGI come from the germline V gene. V shed 6 bases, J shed 4 bases, and the junction held 5 bases outside the gene matches.

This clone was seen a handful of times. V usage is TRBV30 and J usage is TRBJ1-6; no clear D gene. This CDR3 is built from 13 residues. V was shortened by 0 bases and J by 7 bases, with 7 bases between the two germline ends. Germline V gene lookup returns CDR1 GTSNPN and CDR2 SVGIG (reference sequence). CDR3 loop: CAWSVAENSPLHF. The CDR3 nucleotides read TGTGCCTGGAGTGTGGCGGAAAATTCACCCCTCCACTTT.

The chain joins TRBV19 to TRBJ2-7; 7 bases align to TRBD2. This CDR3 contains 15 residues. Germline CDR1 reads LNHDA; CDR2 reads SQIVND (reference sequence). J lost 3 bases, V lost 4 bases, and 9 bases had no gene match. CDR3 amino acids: CASSRGIGGFYEQYF. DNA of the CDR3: TGTGCCAGTAGTAGGGGGATCGGGGGGTTCTACGAGCAGTACTTC.

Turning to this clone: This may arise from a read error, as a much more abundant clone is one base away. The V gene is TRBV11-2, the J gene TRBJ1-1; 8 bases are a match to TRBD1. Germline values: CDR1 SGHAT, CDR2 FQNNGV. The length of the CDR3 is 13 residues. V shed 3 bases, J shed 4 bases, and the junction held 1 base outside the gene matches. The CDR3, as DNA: TGTGCCAGCAGCTTCGACAGGGGCACTGAAGCTTTCTTT. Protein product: CASSFDRGTEAFF.

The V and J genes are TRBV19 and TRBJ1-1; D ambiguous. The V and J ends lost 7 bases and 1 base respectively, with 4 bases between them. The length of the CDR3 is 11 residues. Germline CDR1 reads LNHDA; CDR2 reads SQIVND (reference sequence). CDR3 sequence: CASIRNTEAFF. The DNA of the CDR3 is TGTGCCAGTATCCGGAACACTGAAGCTTTCTTT.

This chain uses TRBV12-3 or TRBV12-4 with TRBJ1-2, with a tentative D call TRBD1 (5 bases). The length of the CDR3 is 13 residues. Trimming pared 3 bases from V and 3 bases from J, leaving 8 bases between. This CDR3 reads CASSFDRYYGYTF. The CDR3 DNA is TGTGCCAGCAGTTTTGACAGATACTATGGCTACACCTTC.

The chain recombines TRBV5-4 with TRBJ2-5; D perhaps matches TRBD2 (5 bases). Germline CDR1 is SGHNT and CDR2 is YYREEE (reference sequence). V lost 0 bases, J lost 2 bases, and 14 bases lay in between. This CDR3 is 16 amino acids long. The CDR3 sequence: CASSLDAGSGQETQYF. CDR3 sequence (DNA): TGTGCCAGCAGCTTGGACGCAGGTTCGGGGCAAGAGACCCAGTACTTC.

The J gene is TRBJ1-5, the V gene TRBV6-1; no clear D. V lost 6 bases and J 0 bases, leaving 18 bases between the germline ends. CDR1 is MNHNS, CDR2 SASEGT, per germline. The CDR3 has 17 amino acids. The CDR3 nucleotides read TGTGCCAGCAGCGAAACCTACTTTGTCTATAGCAATCAGCCCCAGCATTTT. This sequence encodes CASSETYFVYSNQPQHF.

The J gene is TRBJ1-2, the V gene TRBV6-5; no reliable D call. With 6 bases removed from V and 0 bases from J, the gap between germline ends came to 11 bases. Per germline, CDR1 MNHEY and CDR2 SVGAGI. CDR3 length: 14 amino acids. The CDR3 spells CASRTGATNYGYTF. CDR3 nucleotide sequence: TGTGCCAGCAGAACGGGAGCCACTAACTATGGCTACACCTTC.

This CDR3 reads CASSITGTDEKLFF. The CDR3, as DNA: TGTGCCAGTAGTATAACCGGGACAGATGAAAAACTGTTTTTT. V is TRBV19 and J is TRBJ1-4; 7 nucleotides match TRBD1. The CDR3 is made up of 14 amino acids. V lost 2 bases, J lost 6 bases, and 3 bases stayed unmatched. Germline-derived CDR1 and CDR2 are LNHDA and SQIVND (reference sequence).

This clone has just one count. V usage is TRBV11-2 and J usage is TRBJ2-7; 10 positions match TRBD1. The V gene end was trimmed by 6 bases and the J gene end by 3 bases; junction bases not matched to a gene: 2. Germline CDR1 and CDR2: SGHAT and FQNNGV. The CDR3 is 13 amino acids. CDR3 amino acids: CASRTGGVYEQYF. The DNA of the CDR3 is TGTGCCAGCAGGACAGGGGGCGTCTACGAGCAGTACTTC.